Described below is a single T cell receptor beta chain sequence and its context. Libraries were prepared by immunoSEQ multiplex PCR; TCRdb keeps only in-frame clonotypes and omits some of them. The sample lists approximately 290,000 clones; about 85% were seen once. This sample is drawn from a study of blood T cell repertoires in COVID-19. Looking at the study overall: Samples representing acute and convalescent COVID-19 were sourced from the United States, Italy and Spain. The analysed material was cDNA or gDNA that came from T cells, B-cell-depleted T cells, or PBMCs.

The receptor was isolated from a human donor with COVID-19, enrolled during active disease. The donor label of this sample is uncertain. The sample was peripheral blood.

CDR3 nucleotide sequence: TGTGCCAGCAGTTTACTAGCGGCCTGGGGCACCGGGGAGCTGTTTTTT. Amino acid sequence: CASSLLAAWGTGELFF. V usage is TRBV6-5 and J usage is TRBJ2-2, with TRBD2 matching 8 bases. V lost 4 bases, J lost 4 bases, and 8 bases stayed unmatched. Germline loops: CDR1 MNHEY, CDR2 SVGAGI. This CDR3 has 16 residues.